The clone carrying this TCR beta chain was seen many times. This sample stems from a study of T cells after yellow fever vaccination. Study background: Preparation used SMART-Seq v4 Ultra Low Input for the low-cell-number fractions.

Using its own MiXCR run on the 5' RACE reads, TCRdb lists one record per CDR3 protein. This table holds some 390,000 distinct CDR3 sequences, under 7.5% found once. This clonotype originated in a man aged 30 to 39 who received the YFV17D yellow fever vaccine. The sequenced sample was PBMCs, obtained 5 days after the yellow fever booster vaccination.

CDR3 sequence reads: CSVLQGLHRGEQYF. The CDR3 bases are TGCAGCGTCCTCCAGGGGCTTCATAGGGGTGAGCAGTACTTC. The chain recombines TRBV29-1 with TRBJ2-7; D perhaps matches TRBD1 (6 bases). V lost 6 bases and J 7 bases, leaving 22 bases between the germline ends. This CDR3 contains 14 residues. Looked up from germline, CDR1 is SQVTM and CDR2 is ANQGSEA.